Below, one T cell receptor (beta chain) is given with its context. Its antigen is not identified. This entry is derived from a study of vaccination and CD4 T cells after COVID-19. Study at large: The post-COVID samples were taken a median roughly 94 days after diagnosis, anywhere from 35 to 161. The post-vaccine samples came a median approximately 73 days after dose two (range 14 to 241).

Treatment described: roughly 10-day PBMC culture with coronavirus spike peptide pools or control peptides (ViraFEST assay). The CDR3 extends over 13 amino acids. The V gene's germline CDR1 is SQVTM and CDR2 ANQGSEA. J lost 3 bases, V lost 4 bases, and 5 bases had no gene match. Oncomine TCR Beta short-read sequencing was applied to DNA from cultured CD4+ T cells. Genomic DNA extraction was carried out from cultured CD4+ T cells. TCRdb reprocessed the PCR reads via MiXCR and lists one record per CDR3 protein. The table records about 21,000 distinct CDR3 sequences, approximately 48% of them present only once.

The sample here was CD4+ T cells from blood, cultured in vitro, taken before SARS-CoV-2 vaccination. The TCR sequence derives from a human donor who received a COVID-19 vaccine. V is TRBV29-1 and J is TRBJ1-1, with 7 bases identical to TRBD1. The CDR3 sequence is CSVGVTGDTEAFF. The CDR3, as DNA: TGCAGCGTTGGTGTTACAGGGGACACTGAAGCTTTCTTT.